The clone carrying this TCR beta chain was observed many times. The antigen is undetermined. A much larger clone lies a single base off, so this may be a read error. The data stem from a study of metastatic and nonmetastatic thyroid tumors. In the original workflow: Built for papillary thyroid cancer, a distant-metastasis classifier drew on CDR3 differences across clinicopathological groups. TCRdb re-processed the PCR reads through MiXCR. These V and J calls are TCRdb output, not the study's own analysis. The table shows about 23,000 clones, with approximately 15% occurring only once. Ahead of thyroid surgery, no patient had received treatment of any kind. The CDR3 covers 16 residues. Germline CDR1 MDHEN, CDR2 SYDVKM. Study-wide points: Reportedly, malignant thyroid tumors had significantly higher TCR beta diversity than benign nodules, in blood and tumor.

This receptor was obtained from a female donor with papillary thyroid cancer or a benign thyroid nodule (not recorded which). Some clones in this sample may be carry-over from other donors' samples. The chain carries TRBV28 and TRBJ1-6, with no clear D. The material sequenced was tumor tissue. CDR3 DNA sequence: TGTGCCAGCAGTTTATCGGGGTTAGGGCTTAATTCACCCCCCCACTTT. Its protein product is CASSLSGLGLNSPPHF.